This TCR beta chain was observed in a study of T cells after posttransplantation cyclophosphamide. This clone was recorded at least ten times. Its antigen is undetermined. General observations from the study: TRB clonality was highly associated with recipient CMV seropositivity and reactivation. TRB overlap between skin or GI tissue T cells and blood was limited. Later blood repertoires were often dominated by clones from the donor CD8+ memory compartment.

On the day of bone marrow donation, the related graft donor provided peripheral blood. The data were produced by immunoSEQ multiplex PCR, yet TCRdb's version contains in-frame clones alone and is incomplete. Sampling found 12,000 or so clones, none seen once. The sequenced sample consisted of PBMCs. The sequence was collected from a woman in her forties in good health, CMV-negative, and a related stem cell transplant donor.

CDR3 sequence (DNA): TGTGCTAGTGGTTTGGTACTCAGCGGGAGTATCTATGAGCAGTTCTTC. It yields the protein CASGLVLSGSIYEQFF. The V call is TRBV12-5, the J call TRBJ2-1, with TRBD2 matching 8 bases. Germline V lookup: CDR1 LGHNT, CDR2 FRNRAP. With 0 bases clipped from V and 8 bases from J, the junction kept 9 bases outside the gene matches. The CDR3 totals 16 residues.